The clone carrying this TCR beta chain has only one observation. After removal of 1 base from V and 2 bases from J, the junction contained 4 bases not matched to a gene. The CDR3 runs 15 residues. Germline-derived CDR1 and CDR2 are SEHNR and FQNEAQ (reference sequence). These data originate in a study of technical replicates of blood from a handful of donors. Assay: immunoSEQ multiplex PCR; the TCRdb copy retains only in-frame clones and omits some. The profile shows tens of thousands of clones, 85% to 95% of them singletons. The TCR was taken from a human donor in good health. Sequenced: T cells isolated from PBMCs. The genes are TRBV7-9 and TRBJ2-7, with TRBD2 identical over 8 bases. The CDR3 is CASSLEAGVTYEQYF. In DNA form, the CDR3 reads TGTGCCAGCAGCTTAGAAGCGGGAGTGACCTACGAGCAGTACTTC.